This entry concerns a single T cell receptor beta chain. Its specificity is not known. After removal of 5 bases from V and 4 bases from J, the junction contained 8 bases not matched to a gene. The germline V gene encodes CDR1 LGHNA and CDR2 YSLEER. The CDR3 contains 15 residues. This sample was included in a study of vaccination effects on CD4 cells after COVID-19. Whole-study context: Post-vaccine draws lagged the second dose by a median of 72 days.

TCRdb keeps only in-frame clones here, not all; method: immunoSEQ multiplex PCR. The table lists 65,000 to 95,000 clones, roughly 73% of them singletons. Prior to sequencing, the ViraFEST assay stimulated PBMC with viral peptide pools, which expanded the antigen-specific CD4+ T cells. After about 10 days in culture, the CD4+ T cells were isolated. The cohort was immunized with two doses of either the BNT162b2 or mRNA-1273 vaccine. Recipients of the vaccine had no prior SARS-CoV-2 infection and negative nucleocapsid antibodies. About 1.8 million PBMC were seeded per well and grown in the presence of roughly 9.3 IU/ml IL-2 and 8 to 10 ug/ml peptides.

V usage is TRBV4-3 and J usage is TRBJ1-5; 7 bases agree with TRBD1. This TCR came from a human donor who received a COVID-19 vaccine. The starting material was CD4+ T cells from PBMCs cultured with HCoV-OC43 spike peptides, obtained after COVID-19 vaccination. Subset meaning: HCoV-OC43 spike overlapping peptide pool stimulation. The CDR3 DNA is TGCGCCAGCAGCAATGACAGGGTTTCAAATCAGCCCCAGCATTTT. It encodes CASSNDRVSNQPQHF.